The 10 T cell receptor beta chains reported below all come from one sample, sequenced in a study of T cells in Graves' hyperthyroidism and ophthalmopathy. TCR beta CDR3 region amplification was performed from RNA transcripts. HTBI primers were used for first-round RT-PCR of the TCR CDR3. A single record per CDR3 protein comes from TCRdb applying MiXCR to the multiplex PCR reads. Here the sample spans roughly 650,000 distinct CDR3 sequences, about 16% being singletons. Specimen: blood. The receptors derive from a woman in her 40s with Graves' ophthalmopathy.

This clonotype showed up many times. The chain recombines TRBV12-3 or TRBV12-4 with TRBJ2-7; the D is unclear. V was trimmed by 5 bases and J by 2 bases, leaving 13 bases between them. This CDR3 comprises 14 residues. The CDR3 here is CASSSSLPPYEQYF. For the CDR3, the DNA is TGTGCCAGCAGTAGCAGCCTGCCCCCCTACGAGCAGTACTTC.

This clonotype was seen more than once but under ten times. This chain joins TRBV6-1 and TRBJ2-3, with D hard to call. V was shortened by 2 bases and J by 3 bases, with 6 bases between the two germline ends. CDR3 length: 13 residues. Germline CDR1 reads MNHNS; CDR2 reads SASEGT. The chain's CDR3 is CASSEPKTDTQYF. CDR3 nucleotide sequence: TGTGCCAGCAGTGAACCCAAGACAGATACGCAGTATTTT.

CDR3 DNA sequence: TGTGCCAGCAGTTTCCGTTTTGAAAAACTGTTTTTT. Translating gives CASSFRFEKLFF. The V call is TRBV28, the J call TRBJ1-4; no clear D. This CDR3 region has 12 residues. Germline CDR1 and CDR2: MDHEN and SYDVKM. Between the trimmed V and J ends, which lost 3 bases and 7 bases, there was a span of 6 bases.

The rearrangement joins TRBV12-3 or TRBV12-4 to TRBJ2-7; D call uncertain. V lost 3 bases and J lost 8, with 8 bases in between. This CDR3 comprises 11 residues. CDR3 sequence (DNA): TGTGCCAGCAGTTTGCGATACAAGCAGTACTTC. It is translated as CASSLRYKQYF.

This clonotype showed up many times. The CDR3 loop is CASNPSGSIYEQYF. DNA for the CDR3: TGTGCCAGCAATCCTAGCGGGAGTATATACGAGCAGTACTTC. The genes are TRBV6-1 and TRBJ2-7; TRBD2 aligns across 10 bases. J was trimmed by 4 bases and V by 7 bases; bases with no gene match: 7. Germline assignment: CDR1 MNHNS and CDR2 SASEGT. This CDR3 contains 14 residues.

This clonotype was counted a few times. The genes are TRBV18 and TRBJ2-1; 14 bases match TRBD2. Germline V CDR1 and CDR2: KGHSH, LQKENI. The CDR3 is 17 amino acids. Trimming removed 1 base from V and 7 bases from J; junction bases left unmatched: 6. The CDR3 sequence: CASSPLTGTSGRNEQFF. The CDR3 bases are TGTGCCAGCTCACCACTAACTGGGACTAGCGGGAGAAATGAGCAGTTCTTC.

This clonotype was seen a few times. The rearrangement uses TRBV14 and TRBJ2-7; D gene uncertain. CDR1 and CDR2 (germline): SGHDN, FVKESK. V was shortened by 2 bases and J by 2 bases, with 10 bases between the two germline ends. CDR3 size: 14 residues. The CDR3 DNA reads as TGTGCCAGCAGCCAACGCACAACAGCCTACGAGCAGTACTTC. It yields the protein CASSQRTTAYEQYF. Variable domain in full (rest from reference TRBV14 and TRBJ2-7): EAGVTQFPSHSVIEKGQTVTLRCDPISGHDNLYWYRRVMGKEIKFLLHFVKESKQDESGMPNNRFLAERTGGTYSTLKVQPAELEDSGVYFCASSQRTTAYEQYFGPGTRLTVT.

This clonotype showed up just a few times. The rearrangement uses TRBV11-2 and TRBJ1-3, with D possibly matching TRBD1 (6 bases). Germline CDR1 is SGHAT and CDR2 is FQNNGV. V was cut by 3 bases and J by 4 bases, with 13 bases left in between. The length of the CDR3 is 15 residues. This CDR3 is CASSFPGGLGNTIYF. In nucleotides, the CDR3 is TGTGCCAGCAGCTTTCCGGGGGGCCTCGGAAACACCATATATTTT.

V gene TRBV12-3 or TRBV12-4 combines with J gene TRBJ1-5, with a weak D call TRBD1 (5 bases). The V gene lost 6 bases and the J gene lost 5 bases, with 14 bases spanning the gap. CDR3 length: 14 residues. The CDR3 DNA is TGTGCCAGCAGACCAAATTGGGGGGATCAGCCCCAGCATTTT. This encodes CASRPNWGDQPQHF.

This clonotype was observed at least ten times. The rearrangement joins TRBV12-3 or TRBV12-4 to TRBJ1-1; unclear D gene. The CDR3 consists of 15 residues. V shed 3 bases and J shed 4 bases, with 15 bases lying between them. The CDR3 DNA reads TGTGCCAGCAGTTTGGGCAGGAGGAACAGCACTGAAGCTTTCTTT. It is translated as CASSLGRRNSTEAFF.